The clone carrying this T cell receptor (beta chain) has ten or more counts. Its cognate antigen is unknown. The data derive from a study of T cells in Graves' hyperthyroidism and ophthalmopathy. Germline lookup yields CDR1 SGDLS and CDR2 YYNGEE. The CDR3 has 16 residues. Trimming shortened V by 4 bases and J by 4 bases, and 18 bases separated the two germline ends. Using RNA transcripts as the source, TCR beta CDR3 regions were amplified. Researchers ran a first-round RT-PCR on the TCR CDR3 using the HTBI primer set. Each CDR3 protein is one row after TCRdb ran MiXCR on the multiplex PCR reads. The table has fewer than 550,000 distinct CDR3 sequences, about 15% seen once. Findings of the study overall: Stable hyperthyroidism was told apart from ophthalmopathy by a model built on 13 V-J features.

The sample taken for sequencing was blood. The genes are TRBV9 and TRBJ1-3; D is possibly TRBD1 (5 bases). This receptor was taken from a woman aged 18-30 years with Graves' hyperthyroidism. In DNA form, the CDR3 reads TGTGCCAGCAGCCTCCGCCGGGGCCCCCAGGGAAACACCATATATTTT. Residues: CASSLRRGPQGNTIYF.